What follows describes a single T cell receptor (beta chain). No antigen is known for it. Primers: 60 Vbeta forward and 13 Jbeta reverse. Clones were sequenced by immunoSEQ multiplex PCR, and TCRdb holds only the in-frame ones, with some missing. Of about 100,000 clones in the sample, roughly 70% were seen once. This entry belongs to a study of cytomegalovirus exposure and HLA in healthy donors. V dropped 5 bases and J dropped 6; count of bases not matched to a gene: 6. The CDR3 totals 15 residues. Per the germline V gene, CDR1 is SGHDN and CDR2 is FVKESK. Study results and caveats: A later analysis by the authors found several of the most significant clusters apparently linked to common viral pathogens.

This chain uses TRBV14 with TRBJ1-6; the match to TRBD1 covers 8 bases. The receptor was derived from a man aged 45-60 years in good health and CMV-seronegative. Specimen: PBMCs. The CDR3: CASSERQGRNSPLHF. CDR3 nucleotide sequence: TGTGCCAGCAGCGAACGACAGGGGCGTAATTCACCCCTCCACTTT. The full variable domain, its missing parts supplied by reference TRBV14 and TRBJ1-6, is EAGVTQFPSHSVIEKGQTVTLRCDPISGHDNLYWYRRVMGKEIKFLLHFVKESKQDESGMPNNRFLAERTGGTYSTLKVQPAELEDSGVYFCASSERQGRNSPLHFGNGTRLTVT.